This TCR beta chain was observed in a study of blood T cell repertoires in COVID-19. Concerning this clone itself: At one end the junction does not follow the germline gene, possibly because of a read error.

Germline V gene data show CDR1 as MDHEN and CDR2 as SYDVKM. The CDR3 runs 13 residues. The method was immunoSEQ multiplex PCR; TCRdb's version includes in-frame clones alone and lacks a portion of them. The sample consists of about 60,000 clones, around nine tenths of them appearing once. This TCR was sampled from a man aged 60 to 69 with acute or convalescent COVID-19. Input material: peripheral blood. V gene TRBV28 combines with J gene TRBJ2-3; 13 bases fit TRBD2. The CDR3 DNA sequence: TGTGCCAGCAGTTTAAGGACTAGCGGGAGTCTCGTTTTT. Translated: CASSLRTSGSLVF.